This is a list of T cell receptor beta chains from one sample in a study of T cells in Graves' hyperthyroidism and ophthalmopathy. Using its own MiXCR run on the multiplex PCR reads, TCRdb lists one record per CDR3 protein. Of more than 550,000 distinct CDR3 sequences detected, less than 45% appear once; the ten largest clones hold about 7%. Sequenced sample: peripheral blood or thyroid tissue (not recorded which). The receptors shown here come from an adult man with Graves' disease, either hyperthyroidism or ophthalmopathy (not recorded which). CDR3s include the opening cysteine and the closing phenylalanine or tryptophan. D genes are given only for firm matches. A clone size is listed for some rows: how often the clone was seen (once, few, many), or a class if it is expanded.

CDR3 DNA | CDR3 protein | V gene | D gene | J gene | clone size
TGTGCCAGCAGCTTAGCAGGACGGAACCCTTCTAACGAGCAGTACTTC | CASSLAGRNPSNEQYF | TRBV7-9 | . | TRBJ2-7 | .
TGCAGCGCCATAGATGGCTACACCTTC | CSAIDGYTF | TRBV29-1 | . | TRBJ1-2 | .
TGCAGCGTTGAGGTACCTAGCGGGAGGTCCTACGAGCAGTACTTC | CSVEVPSGRSYEQYF | TRBV29-1 | TRBD2 | TRBJ2-7 | .
TGTGCCAGCAGCTTAGCGGGGCAGGGGGCGAATCAGCCCCAGCATTTT | CASSLAGQGANQPQHF | TRBV7-2 | TRBD1 | TRBJ1-5 | once
TGTGCCAGCAGAGGGGACCACAGGGGCGAGACCCAGTACTTC | CASRGDHRGETQYF | TRBV10-3 | TRBD1 | TRBJ2-5 | .
TGCGCCAGCAGCCAAGCCGGGACAGGGAGCAGATACTTC | CASSQAGTGSRYF | TRBV7-8 | TRBD1 | TRBJ2-7 | few
TGTGCCAGCAGGCCCCGGGACATCGGAGGTATCTATGGCTACACCTTC | CASRPRDIGGIYGYTF | TRBV12-3/TRBV12-4 | . | TRBJ1-2 | few
TGCAGTGCTACCCGGGGGCCGGATCGTTCAGAAAAACTGTTTTTT | CSATRGPDRSEKLFF | TRBV20-1 | . | TRBJ1-4 | .
TGTGCCAGCAGCTTCTGGGACAGGCAAGAGACCCAGTACTTC | CASSFWDRQETQYF | TRBV5-1 | TRBD1 | TRBJ2-5 | .
TGTGCCAGCAGTCCCGAGCAATGGGAGACCCAGTACTTC | CASSPEQWETQYF | TRBV2 | . | TRBJ2-5 | many
TGTGCCACTCAACAGGGGGTAAATTACGAGCAGTACTTC | CATQQGVNYEQYF | TRBV15 | TRBD1 | TRBJ2-7 | many
TGCAGTGCTTCATGGCCCTCTAACTATGGCTACACCTTC | CSASWPSNYGYTF | TRBV20-1 | . | TRBJ1-2 | .
TGTGCCACCAGCAGCAACTACGAGCAGTACTTC | CATSSNYEQYF | TRBV15 | . | TRBJ2-7 | many
TGTGCCAGCAGCCCGTTGAACAGGATTAACACTGAAGCTTTCTTT | CASSPLNRINTEAFF | TRBV14 | . | TRBJ1-1 | .
TGTGCCATCGGGGCAGGGGGCTGGAGCGGCAATTCCATGAACACTGAAGCTTTCTTT | CAIGAGGWSGNSMNTEAFF | TRBV10-3 | TRBD1 | TRBJ1-1 | few
TGCGCCAGCAGCTTGGAGGGACACAATCAGCCCCAGCATTTT | CASSLEGHNQPQHF | TRBV5-1 | . | TRBJ1-5 | few
TGCAGCGTTGCCTTTTTAGGGACGATCTCTGGAAACACCATATATTTT | CSVAFLGTISGNTIYF | TRBV29-1 | . | TRBJ1-3 | many
TGTGCCAGCACCGAGGAACCCCTCCACTTT | CASTEEPLHF | TRBV2 | . | TRBJ1-6 | few
TGTGCCACCAGTGATTTGCGGGACCAGCAGTTC | CATSDLRDQQF | TRBV24-1 | . | TRBJ2-5 | .
TGTGCCACCAGTAGGTCACAGGATGGCTACACCGGGGAGCTGTTTTTT | CATSRSQDGYTGELFF | TRBV24-1 | . | TRBJ2-2 | .
TGTGCCAGCACTCAGTTGGGGGTTGGGGAGACCCAGTACTTC | CASTQLGVGETQYF | TRBV6-1 | . | TRBJ2-5 | few
TGTGCCAGCGAAGACGACAGGCTGGTTCAGCCCCAGCATTTT | CASEDDRLVQPQHF | TRBV2 | . | TRBJ1-5 | many
TGTGCCAGTACACAGGGTTCTGAAGCTTTCTTT | CASTQGSEAFF | TRBV7-9 | . | TRBJ1-1 | many